One sample yielded the 18 T cell receptor beta chains listed below, sequenced in a study of blood T cell repertoires in COVID-19. The protocol was immunoSEQ multiplex PCR, while the TCRdb copy is restricted to in-frame clones and leaves out a portion. The data contain approximately 270,000 clones, about nine tenths of them seen just once; the ten biggest clones take up roughly 4%. The sample taken for sequencing was PBMCs or T cells enriched from blood (not recorded which). Source of these receptors: a woman under 40 with acute COVID-19.

The chain recombines TRBV11-3 with TRBJ2-7; 8 bases line up with TRBD2. V lost 4 bases and J lost 6; bases outside the gene matches: 5. The CDR3 is 13 amino acids. Germline V gene lookup returns CDR1 SGHNT and CDR2 YENEEA. CDR3 in amino acids: CASSSGGGREQYF. In DNA, the CDR3 is TGTGCCAGCAGCTCCGGGGGGGGTCGCGAGCAGTACTTC.

The gene calls are TRBV19 and TRBJ2-3, with D possibly TRBD2 on 6 matching bases. Germline CDR1 and CDR2: LNHDA and SQIVND (reference sequence). V was clipped by 3 bases and J by 2 bases, with 9 bases between them. CDR3 length: 14 residues. In DNA form, the CDR3 reads TGTGCCAGTAGTATCAGGGACTCCACAGATACGCAGTATTTT. Its protein product is CASSIRDSTDTQYF.

This chain links TRBV4-3 with TRBJ1-6; D uncertain. CDR3 length: 17 residues. Germline V gene lookup returns CDR1 LGHNA and CDR2 YSLEER. V lost 0 bases and J 7 bases, leaving 16 bases between the germline ends. CDR3 sequence reads: CASSQDRRAPSNSPLHF. The CDR3 bases are TGCGCCAGCAGCCAAGATAGGCGGGCGCCCTCCAATTCACCCCTCCACTTT.

The CDR3 nucleotides read TGCGCCAGCAGCCCCACGAGGCGTGCGCAAGAGACCCAGTACTTC. It encodes CASSPTRRAQETQYF. The rearrangement joins TRBV4-1 to TRBJ2-5; D gene ambiguous. Trimming shortened V by 4 bases and J by 2 bases, and 14 bases separated the two germline ends. There are 15 residues in the CDR3. CDR1 MGHRA and CDR2 YSYEKL come from the germline V gene.

Details on this clone: Distinct nucleotide sequences in the sample also encode this CDR3. The V call is TRBV19, the J call TRBJ2-7; possible D gene TRBD2, 6 bases. This CDR3 has 14 amino acids. The germline gives CDR1 LNHDA, CDR2 SQIVND (reference sequence). With 4 bases removed from V and 3 bases from J, the gap between germline ends came to 13 bases. The CDR3 coding sequence is TGTGCCAGTAGTACCGGGACTGGAGGCTACGAGCAGTACTTC. Encoded protein: CASSTGTGGYEQYF.

This clone was seen at least ten times. CDR3 in DNA: TGTGCCAGCAGTGACAGCTCCTACGAGCAGTACTTC. Protein sequence: CASSDSSYEQYF. The chain has TRBV2 and TRBJ2-7; D is ambiguous. Germline lookup yields CDR1 SNHLY and CDR2 FYNNEI. The V gene lost 3 bases and the J gene lost 0 bases, with 3 bases spanning the gap. The CDR3 is made up of 12 amino acids.

V gene TRBV28 combines with J gene TRBJ1-5, with 7 nucleotides matching TRBD1. Germline CDR1 is MDHEN and CDR2 is SYDVKM. This CDR3 spans 16 amino acids. V shed 7 bases and J 7 bases; nucleotides not matched to a gene: 16. CDR3 coding DNA: TGTGCCAGCAAAGGAGACGCGGGCAGGGGGTTCCAGCCCCAGCATTTT. Residues: CASKGDAGRGFQPQHF.

In this sample, this clone turned up a few times. The chain recombines TRBV7-3 with TRBJ2-2; 11 bases match TRBD2. This CDR3 region has 16 residues. With V trimmed by 5 bases and J by 4 bases, 6 bases remained unmatched. Germline CDR1 reads SGHTA; CDR2 reads FQGTGA. The CDR3 spells CASSEGTSGLTGELFF. CDR3 DNA: TGTGCCAGCAGCGAAGGGACTAGCGGACTCACCGGGGAGCTGTTTTTT.

The rearrangement joins TRBV24-1 to TRBJ2-2; TRBD1 matches at 8 bases. J gave up 2 bases and V 3 bases, and 4 bases lay outside the gene matches. The CDR3 contains 16 residues. Germline V CDR1 and CDR2: KGHDR, SFDVKD. In DNA, the CDR3 is TGTGCCACCAGTGATGTGACAGGGGTAAACACCGGGGAGCTGTTTTTT. This gives the protein CATSDVTGVNTGELFF.

CDR3 loop: CASSPDRGGNTEAFF. In nucleotides, the CDR3 is TGTGCCAGCAGCCCGGATAGGGGGGGGAACACTGAAGCTTTCTTT. V usage is TRBV5-6 and J usage is TRBJ1-1; D perhaps matches TRBD1 (6 bases). This CDR3 comprises 15 residues. Germline V gene lookup returns CDR1 SGHDT and CDR2 YYEEEE. Trimming pared 4 bases from V and 1 base from J, leaving 14 bases between.

V is TRBV19 and J is TRBJ2-1; 11 nucleotides line up with TRBD2. The CDR3 runs to 14 residues. The V gene end was trimmed by 7 bases and the J gene end by 10 bases; junction bases not matched to a gene: 9. From germline, CDR1 is LNHDA and CDR2 SQIVND (reference sequence). CDR3 DNA: TGTGCCAGTACCGGGACTAGCGGAGGTGGGGAGCAGTTCTTC. This encodes CASTGTSGGGEQFF.

This sequence joins TRBV30 and TRBJ1-6, with 7 bases lining up with TRBD1. V was pared by 0 bases and J by 7 bases, with 0 bases of the junction left unmatched. Germline values: CDR1 GTSNPN, CDR2 SVGIG (reference sequence). This CDR3 is 13 amino acids long. Here the CDR3 reads CAWSVQGNSPLHF. The CDR3 nucleotides read TGTGCCTGGAGTGTACAGGGGAATTCACCCCTCCACTTT.

The chain combines TRBV7-3 with TRBJ1-2; TRBD1 agrees at 10 bases. With V trimmed by 5 bases and J by 7 bases, 7 bases remained unmatched. This CDR3 spans 14 amino acids. The germline V gene has CDR1 SGHTA and CDR2 FQGTGA. CDR3 amino acids: CASSAGQGGSGYTF. As DNA, the CDR3 is TGTGCCAGCAGCGCAGGACAGGGGGGAAGTGGCTACACCTTC. Filled out from reference TRBV7-3 and TRBJ1-2, the complete variable domain reads GAGVSQTPSNKVTEKGKYVELRCDPISGHTALYWYRQSLGQGPEFLIYFQGTGAADDSGLPNDRFFAVRPEGSVSTLKIQRTERGDSAVYLCASSAGQGGSGYTFGSGTRLTVV.

The genes are TRBV6-5 and TRBJ1-2; 8 bases are shared with TRBD1. CDR1 and CDR2 from the germline V gene are MNHEY and SVGAGI. CDR3 length: 14 amino acids. V trimming: 7 bases; J trimming: 8 bases; junction bases outside the gene matches: 12. The CDR3 sequence is CASIPGGDAGGYTF. The CDR3 nucleotides are TGTGCCAGCATTCCAGGGGGCGACGCTGGAGGCTACACCTTC.

This clone was recorded a few times. The chain links TRBV3-1 (or the pseudogene TRBV3-2) to TRBJ2-1; D is perhaps TRBD2 (6 bases). The CDR3 loop spans 16 amino acids. The germline V gene encodes CDR1 LGHDT and CDR2 YNNKEL (reference sequence). V lost 7 bases, J lost 0 bases, and 16 bases lay in between. CDR3 protein: CASTPGRGSSYNEQFF. The CDR3 DNA sequence: TGTGCCAGCACCCCCGGTCGGGGGAGCTCCTACAATGAGCAGTTCTTC.

This rearrangement joins TRBV24-1 to TRBJ2-3; 13 bases agree with TRBD2. Germline CDR1 is KGHDR and CDR2 is SFDVKD. V shed 2 bases and J 2 bases; nucleotides not matched to a gene: 3. The CDR3 runs 17 residues. As DNA, the CDR3 is TGTGCCACCAGTGATTCTGGACTAGCGGGAGCCACAGATACGCAGTATTTT. Its translation is CATSDSGLAGATDTQYF.

The chain carries TRBV9 and TRBJ2-2; D not resolved. The CDR3 is made up of 13 amino acids. Germline CDR1 is SGDLS and CDR2 is YYNGEE. Trimming pared 4 bases from V and 7 bases from J, leaving 11 bases between. CDR3 loop: CASSPRWSGELFF. The DNA of the CDR3 is TGTGCCAGCAGCCCTCGGTGGAGCGGGGAGCTGTTTTTT.

The J gene is TRBJ2-6, the V gene TRBV10-3; D might be TRBD1 (6 bases). CDR1 and CDR2 (germline): ENHRY, SYGVKD. V gave up 0 bases and J gave up 3 bases, with 6 bases separating them. CDR3 length: 15 amino acids. In nucleotides, the CDR3 is TGTGCCATCAGTGAGTCAGGGGGTGGGGCCAACGTCCTGACTTTC. Protein: CAISESGGGANVLTF.